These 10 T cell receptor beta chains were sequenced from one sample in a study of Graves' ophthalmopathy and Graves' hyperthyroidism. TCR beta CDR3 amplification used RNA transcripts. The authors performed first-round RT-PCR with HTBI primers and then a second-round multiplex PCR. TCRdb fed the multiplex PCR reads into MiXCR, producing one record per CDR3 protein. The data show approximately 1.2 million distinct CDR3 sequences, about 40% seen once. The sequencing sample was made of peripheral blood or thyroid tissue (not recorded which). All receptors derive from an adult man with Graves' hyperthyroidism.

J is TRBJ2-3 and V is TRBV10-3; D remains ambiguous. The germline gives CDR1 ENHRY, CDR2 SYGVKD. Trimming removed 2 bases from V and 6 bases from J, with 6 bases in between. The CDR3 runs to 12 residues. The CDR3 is CAISETLDTQYF. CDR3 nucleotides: TGTGCCATCAGTGAGACTTTGGATACGCAGTATTTT.

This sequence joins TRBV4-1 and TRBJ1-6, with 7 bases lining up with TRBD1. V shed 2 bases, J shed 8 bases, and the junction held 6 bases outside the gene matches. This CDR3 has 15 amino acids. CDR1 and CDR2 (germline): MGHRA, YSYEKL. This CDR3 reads CASSQNRGGDSPLHF. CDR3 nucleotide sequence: TGCGCCAGCAGCCAAAACAGGGGTGGGGATTCACCCCTCCACTTT.

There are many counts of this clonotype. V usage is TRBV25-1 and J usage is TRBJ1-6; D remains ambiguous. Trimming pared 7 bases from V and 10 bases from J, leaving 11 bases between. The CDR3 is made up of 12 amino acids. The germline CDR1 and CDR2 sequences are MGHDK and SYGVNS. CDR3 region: CASNSQMSPLHF. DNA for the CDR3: TGTGCCAGCAACTCCCAAATGTCACCCCTCCACTTT.

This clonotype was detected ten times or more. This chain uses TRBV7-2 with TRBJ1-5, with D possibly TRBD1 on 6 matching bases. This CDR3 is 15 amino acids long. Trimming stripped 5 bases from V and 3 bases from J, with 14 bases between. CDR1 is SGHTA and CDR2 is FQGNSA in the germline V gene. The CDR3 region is CASSSEAGHNQPQHF. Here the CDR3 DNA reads TGTGCCAGCAGCAGTGAGGCGGGACACAATCAGCCCCAGCATTTT.

CDR3: CASSEGRDEQYF. CDR3 DNA sequence: TGTGCCAGCAGTGAGGGACGCGACGAGCAGTACTTC. The V gene is TRBV25-1, the J gene TRBJ2-7; the D call may be TRBD1 or TRBD2 (5 bases each). The CDR3 is 12 residues long. V was pared by 3 bases and J by 5 bases, with 8 bases between. Looked up from germline, CDR1 is MGHDK and CDR2 is SYGVNS.

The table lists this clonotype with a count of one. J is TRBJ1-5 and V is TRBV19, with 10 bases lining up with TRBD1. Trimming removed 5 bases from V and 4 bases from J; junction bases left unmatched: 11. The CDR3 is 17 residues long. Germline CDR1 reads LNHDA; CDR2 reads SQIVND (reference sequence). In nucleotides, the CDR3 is TGTGCCAGTAGTTTGGACAGGACAGGGGGTCCGAATCAGCCCCAGCATTTT. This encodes CASSLDRTGGPNQPQHF.

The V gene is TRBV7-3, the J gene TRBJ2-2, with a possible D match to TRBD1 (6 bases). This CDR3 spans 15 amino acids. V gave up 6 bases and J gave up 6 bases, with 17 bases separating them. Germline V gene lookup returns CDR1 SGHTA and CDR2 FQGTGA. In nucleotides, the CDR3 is TGTGCCAGCAGTTACTTTTCGACAGGCGCCGGGGAGCTGTTTTTT. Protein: CASSYFSTGAGELFF.

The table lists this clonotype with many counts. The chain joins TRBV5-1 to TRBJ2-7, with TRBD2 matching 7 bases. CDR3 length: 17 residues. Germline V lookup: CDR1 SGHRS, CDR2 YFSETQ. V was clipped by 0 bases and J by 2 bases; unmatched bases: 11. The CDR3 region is CASSLGALSGVTYEQYF. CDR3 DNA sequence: TGCGCCAGCAGCTTGGGAGCCCTCAGCGGGGTCACCTACGAGCAGTACTTC.

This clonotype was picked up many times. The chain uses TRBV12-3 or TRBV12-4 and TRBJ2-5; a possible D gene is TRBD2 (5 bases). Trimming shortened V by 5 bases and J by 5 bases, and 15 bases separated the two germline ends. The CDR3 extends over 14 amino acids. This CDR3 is CASSPGWAVETQYF. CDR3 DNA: TGTGCCAGCAGTCCGGGGTGGGCAGTGGAGACCCAGTACTTC.

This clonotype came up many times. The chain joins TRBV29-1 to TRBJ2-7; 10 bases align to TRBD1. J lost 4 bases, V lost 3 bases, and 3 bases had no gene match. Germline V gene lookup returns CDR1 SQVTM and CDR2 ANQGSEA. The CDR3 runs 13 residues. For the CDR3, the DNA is TGCAGCGTTGAGGGGACAGGGGTTTACGAGCAGTACTTC. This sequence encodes CSVEGTGVYEQYF.